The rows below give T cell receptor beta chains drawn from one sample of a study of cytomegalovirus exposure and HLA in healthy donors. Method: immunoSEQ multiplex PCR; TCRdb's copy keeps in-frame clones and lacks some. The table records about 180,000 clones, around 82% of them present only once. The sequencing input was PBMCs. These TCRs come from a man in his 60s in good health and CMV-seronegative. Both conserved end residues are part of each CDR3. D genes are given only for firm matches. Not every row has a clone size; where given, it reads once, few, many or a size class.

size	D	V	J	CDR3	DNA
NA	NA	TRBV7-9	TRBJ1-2	CSSSQEGYGYTF	TGTTCCAGCAGCCAGGAGGGCTATGGCTACACCTTC
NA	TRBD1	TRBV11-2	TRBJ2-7	CASSLDRVKDEQYF	TGTGCCAGCAGCTTGGACAGGGTTAAAGACGAGCAGTACTTC
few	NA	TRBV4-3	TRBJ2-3	CASSVTDTDTQYF	TGCGCCAGCAGCGTCACAGACACAGATACGCAGTATTTT
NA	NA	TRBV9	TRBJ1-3	CASSVERFPGDTIYF	TGTGCCAGCAGCGTAGAAAGGTTTCCAGGGGACACCATCTATTTT
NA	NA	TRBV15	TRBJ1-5	CATSALRDGNQPQHF	TGTGCCACCAGCGCTCTGAGGGATGGGAATCAGCCCCAGCATTTT
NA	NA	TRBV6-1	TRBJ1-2	CASNVAGFNYGYTF	TGTGCCAGCAATGTAGCCGGGTTTAACTATGGCTACACCTTC
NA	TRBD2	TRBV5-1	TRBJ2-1	CASSTSGGINEQFF	TGCGCCAGTTCTACTAGCGGGGGTATCAATGAGCAGTTCTTC
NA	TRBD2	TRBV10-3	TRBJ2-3	CAISVTSGSTDTQYF	TGTGCCATCAGTGTGACTAGCGGGAGCACAGATACGCAGTATTTT
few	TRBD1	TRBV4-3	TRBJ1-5	CASSQGTGSNQPQHF	TGCGCCAGCAGCCAAGGGACAGGGAGCAATCAGCCCCAGCATTTT
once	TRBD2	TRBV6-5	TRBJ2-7	CASSYSPSGVTYEQYF	TGTGCCAGCAGTTACTCTCCTAGCGGGGTAACCTACGAGCAGTACTTC
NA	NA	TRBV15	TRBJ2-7	CATSREGQSYEQYF	TGTGCCACCAGCAGAGAAGGACAATCCTACGAGCAGTACTTC
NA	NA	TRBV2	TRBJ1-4	CASSDQVFGEKLFF	TGTGCCAGCAGTGATCAGGTTTTTGGTGAAAAACTGTTTTTT
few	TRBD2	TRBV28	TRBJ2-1	CASSPIAGALHEQFF	TGTGCCAGCAGCCCGATAGCGGGGGCCCTTCATGAGCAGTTCTTC
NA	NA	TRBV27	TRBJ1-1	CASSLRRLTEAFF	TGTGCCAGCAGTTTACGGCGGCTCACTGAAGCTTTCTTT
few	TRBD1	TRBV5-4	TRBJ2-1	CASSLKGQGAGDEQFF	TGTGCCAGCAGCTTGAAGGGGCAGGGGGCTGGGGATGAGCAGTTCTTC
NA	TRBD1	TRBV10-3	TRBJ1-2	CAITPSGQANYGYTF	TGTGCCATCACTCCCTCGGGACAGGCTAACTATGGCTACACCTTC
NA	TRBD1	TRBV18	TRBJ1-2	CASSAGQGTNYGYTF	TGTGCCAGCTCAGCGGGACAGGGGACTAACTATGGCTACACCTTC
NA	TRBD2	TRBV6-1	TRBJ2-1	CASSDVGRGGRDEQFF	TGTGCCAGCAGTGATGTGGGCCGCGGGGGGCGGGATGAGCAGTTCTTC
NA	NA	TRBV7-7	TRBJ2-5	CASSFNRDQETQYF	TGTGCTAGCAGCTTCAACAGGGACCAAGAGACCCAGTACTTC
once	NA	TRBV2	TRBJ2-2	CASSELRGRGGELFF	TGTGCCAGCAGTGAACTGCGGGGGCGCGGCGGGGAGCTGTTTTTT
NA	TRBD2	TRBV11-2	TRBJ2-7	CASSLDRAGGGWYEQYF	TGTGCCAGCAGCTTAGATAGAGCGGGAGGTGGGTGGTACGAGCAGTACTTC
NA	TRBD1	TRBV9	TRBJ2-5	CASSGKTGSLETQYF	TGTGCCAGCAGCGGTAAGACAGGGTCGCTCGAGACCCAGTACTTC
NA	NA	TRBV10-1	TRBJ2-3	CASSPGTDTQYF	TGCGCCAGCAGTCCGGGGACAGATACGCAGTATTTT
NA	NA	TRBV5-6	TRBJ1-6	CASSLSSGSNSPLHF	TGTGCCAGCAGCTTAAGTTCAGGTTCTAATTCACCCCTCCACTTT
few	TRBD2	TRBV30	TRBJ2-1	CAFTSGRVNEQFF	TGTGCCTTTACTAGCGGGAGAGTAAATGAGCAGTTCTTC
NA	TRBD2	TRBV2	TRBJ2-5	CASRKTSGGRETQYF	TGTGCCAGCAGAAAGACTAGCGGGGGGCGAGAGACCCAGTACTTC
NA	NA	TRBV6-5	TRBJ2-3	CASRPGLPTDTQYF	TGTGCCAGCAGACCTGGACTTCCCACAGATACGCAGTATTTT
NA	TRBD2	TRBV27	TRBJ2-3	CASTMTSGGWSTQYF	TGTGCCAGCACCATGACTAGCGGGGGTTGGAGTACGCAGTATTTT
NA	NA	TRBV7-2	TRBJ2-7	CASSRTTGYEQYF	TGTGCCAGCAGCCGCACTACAGGGTACGAGCAGTACTTC
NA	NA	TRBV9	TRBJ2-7	CASSVGGPAYEQYF	TGTGCCAGCAGCGTAGGCGGGCCTGCCTACGAGCAGTACTTC
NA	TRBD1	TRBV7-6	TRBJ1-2	CASSPPETWDRGRGYTF	TGTGCCAGCAGCCCCCCTGAGACCTGGGACAGGGGCCGTGGCTACACCTTC
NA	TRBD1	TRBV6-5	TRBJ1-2	CASRSPGTGGYGYTF	TGTGCCAGCCGATCGCCTGGGACAGGGGGCTATGGCTACACCTTC
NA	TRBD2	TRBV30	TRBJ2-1	CAWSPIAGGYNEQFF	TGTGCCTGGAGTCCGATAGCGGGAGGGTATAATGAGCAGTTCTTC
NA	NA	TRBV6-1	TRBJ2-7	CASSEVQGNVISSYEQYF	TGTGCCAGCAGTGAAGTGCAGGGGAATGTAATTAGTTCCTACGAGCAGTACTTC
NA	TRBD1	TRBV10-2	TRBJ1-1	CASSESPGGAGLTEAFF	TGCGCCAGCAGTGAGTCCCCAGGGGGCGCGGGATTAACTGAAGCTTTCTTT
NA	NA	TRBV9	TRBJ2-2	CASSVDLPKNTGELFF	TGTGCCAGCAGCGTAGACCTCCCTAAGAACACCGGGGAGCTGTTTTTT
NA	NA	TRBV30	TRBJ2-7	CAWAGQFGEQYF	TGTGCCTGGGCGGGACAGTTCGGGGAGCAGTACTTC
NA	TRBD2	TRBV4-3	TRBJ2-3	CASSQDRLAGWTDTQYF	TGCGCCAGCAGCCAAGATCGGCTAGCGGGATGGACAGATACGCAGTATTTT
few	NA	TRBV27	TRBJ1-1	CASSLSGENTEAFF	TGTGCCAGCAGTTTGAGCGGAGAGAACACTGAAGCTTTCTTT
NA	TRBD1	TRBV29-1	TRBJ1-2	CSGGTGRDGYTF	TGCAGCGGGGGGACAGGGAGAGATGGCTACACCTTC
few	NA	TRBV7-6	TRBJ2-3	CASSLPPGDTQYF	TGTGCCAGCAGCTTGCCACCGGGAGATACGCAGTATTTT
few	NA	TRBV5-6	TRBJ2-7	CASSFRGVQSYEQYF	TGTGCCAGCAGCTTCCGGGGAGTCCAATCCTACGAGCAGTACTTC
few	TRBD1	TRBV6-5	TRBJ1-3	CASSAGQGNTIYF	TGTGCCAGCAGTGCGGGACAGGGAAACACCATATATTTT
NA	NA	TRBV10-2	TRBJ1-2	CASSGEGVRGYTF	TGCGCCAGCAGTGGGGAGGGGGTCAGAGGCTACACCTTC
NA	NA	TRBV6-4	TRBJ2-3	CASSDSGGRDTQYF	TGTGCCAGCAGTGACTCGGGGGGACGAGATACGCAGTATTTT